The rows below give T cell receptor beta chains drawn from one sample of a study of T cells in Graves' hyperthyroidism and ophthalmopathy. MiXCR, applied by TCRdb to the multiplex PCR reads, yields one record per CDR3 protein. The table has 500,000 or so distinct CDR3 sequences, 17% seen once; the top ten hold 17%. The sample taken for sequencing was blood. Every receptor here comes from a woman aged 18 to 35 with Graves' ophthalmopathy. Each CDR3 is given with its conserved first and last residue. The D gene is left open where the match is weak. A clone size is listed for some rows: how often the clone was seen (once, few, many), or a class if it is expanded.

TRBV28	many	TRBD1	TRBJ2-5	CASTRPTGAMTQYF	TGTGCCAGCACCCGACCGACAGGGGCGATGACCCAGTACTTC
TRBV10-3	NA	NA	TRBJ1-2	CAISERAAGATLYGYTF	TGTGCCATCAGTGAGAGGGCGGCGGGAGCGACCCTCTATGGCTACACCTTC
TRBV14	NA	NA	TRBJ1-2	CASSVLRSYGYTF	TGTGCCAGCAGCGTACTAAGGAGCTATGGCTACACCTTC
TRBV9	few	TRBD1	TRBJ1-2	CASSVGQGAQGGYTF	TGTGCCAGCAGCGTAGGGCAGGGGGCTCAAGGTGGCTACACCTTC
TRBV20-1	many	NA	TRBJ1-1	CSAPRSRNTEAFF	TGCAGTGCTCCTCGGTCCCGTAACACTGAAGCTTTCTTT
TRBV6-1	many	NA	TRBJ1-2	CASRLDQNYGYTF	TGTGCCAGCAGACTAGACCAGAACTATGGCTACACCTTC
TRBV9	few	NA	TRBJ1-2	CASSVGAGSGYGYTF	TGTGCCAGCAGCGTAGGGGCGGGCAGTGGCTATGGCTACACCTTC
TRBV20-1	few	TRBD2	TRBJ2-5	CSAYRLAGGRETQYF	TGCAGTGCTTACAGACTAGCGGGAGGGAGGGAGACCCAGTACTTC
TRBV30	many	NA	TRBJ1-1	CAWAAGVEVEAFF	TGTGCCTGGGCAGCAGGGGTCGAAGTTGAAGCTTTCTTT
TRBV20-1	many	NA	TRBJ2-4	CSALRVAKNIQYF	TGCAGTGCTCTTCGGGTAGCCAAAAACATTCAGTACTTC
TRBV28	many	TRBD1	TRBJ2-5	CASSPFRTGDETQYF	TGTGCCAGCAGTCCGTTCAGGACAGGGGATGAGACCCAGTACTTC